These 21 T cell receptor beta chains share one sample of origin, sequenced in a study of T cell changes during pregnancy in multiple sclerosis. Repertoires were generated with immunoSEQ multiplex PCR, while TCRdb's copy carries only in-frame clones and drops some. This sample yields 22,000 or so clones, of which about nine tenths are seen a single time; 0.5% to 0.7% belongs to the top ten. The material was CD4+ T cells from peripheral blood mononuclear cells, obtained after pregnancy. The receptors here all came from a female donor in good health, enrolled as a control in a pregnancy study.

The CDR3 reads CASSLALNEQYF. Here the CDR3 DNA reads TGTGCCAGCAGCTTAGCTCTAAACGAGCAGTACTTC. This chain links TRBV7-9 with TRBJ2-7; D gene unclear. Looked up from germline, CDR1 is SEHNR and CDR2 is FQNEAQ (reference sequence). The ends were cut back, 0 bases at V and 5 bases at J, with 5 bases in the middle. The CDR3 length is 12 residues.

The J gene is TRBJ2-5, the V gene TRBV25-1; weak D call: TRBD2 (5 bases). The V end lost 3 bases, the J end lost 4 bases, and 12 bases lay between the germline ends. The V gene's germline CDR1 is MGHDK and CDR2 SYGVNS. The CDR3 runs to 14 residues. CDR3 DNA sequence: TGTGCCAGCAGTGAGGGAGCACGCTCAGAGACCCAGTACTTC. This sequence encodes CASSEGARSETQYF.

The J gene is TRBJ2-1, the V gene TRBV30, with TRBD2 matching over 9 bases. Trimming removed 0 bases from V and 7 bases from J; junction bases left unmatched: 4. Germline loops: CDR1 GTSNPN, CDR2 SVGIG (reference sequence). This CDR3 comprises 14 residues. The CDR3 nucleotides read TGTGCCTGGAGTGTACTTAGCGGGAGTAATGAGCAGTTCTTC. The encoded protein is CAWSVLSGSNEQFF.

The chain combines TRBV2 with TRBJ1-4; the D gene is possibly TRBD1 (6 bases). The CDR3 runs 14 residues. The germline gives CDR1 SNHLY, CDR2 FYNNEI. V was trimmed by 2 bases and J by 6 bases, leaving 10 bases between them. The CDR3 loop reads CASSERTDYEKLFF. In DNA form, the CDR3 reads TGTGCCAGCAGTGAAAGGACAGATTATGAAAAACTGTTTTTT. The full variable domain, with the rest looked up from reference TRBV2 and TRBJ1-4, is EPEVTQTPSHQVTQMGQEVILRCVPISNHLYFYWYRQILGQKVEFLVSFYNNEISEKSEIFDDQFSVERPDGSNFTLKIRSTKLEDSAMYFCASSERTDYEKLFFGSGTQLSVL.

The V and J genes are TRBV7-3 and TRBJ2-6; D might be TRBD1 (5 bases). The V end lost 5 bases, the J end lost 0 bases, and 11 bases lay between the germline ends. The germline V gene encodes CDR1 SGHTA and CDR2 FQGTGA. There are 16 residues in the CDR3. The CDR3 DNA reads as TGTGCCAGCAGCCCGGACATGAGCTCTGGGGCCAACGTCCTGACTTTC. Residues: CASSPDMSSGANVLTF.

The chain combines TRBV19 with TRBJ2-3, with 15 nucleotides matching TRBD2. The CDR3 runs 18 residues. V shed 3 bases, J shed 1 base, and the junction held 5 bases outside the gene matches. Germline V gene data show CDR1 as LNHDA and CDR2 as SQIVND (reference sequence). In DNA form, the CDR3 reads TGTGCCAGTAGTATGGGACTAGCGGGGGGCTCTGGCACAGATACGCAGTATTTT. This encodes CASSMGLAGGSGTDTQYF.

This clone has a handful of counts. The chain recombines TRBV10-3 with TRBJ1-1; TRBD1 might be the D (5 bases). Trimming cost V 6 bases and J 1 base, with 9 bases left between them. The length of the CDR3 is 13 residues. The germline gives CDR1 ENHRY, CDR2 SYGVKD. The CDR3 DNA is TGTGCCATCAGCGGACACACGAACACTGAAGCTTTCTTT. As protein: CAISGHTNTEAFF.

This clone was observed a few times. The genes are TRBV2 and TRBJ2-2; possibly TRBD1 for D (6 bases). The CDR3 totals 17 residues. V was clipped by 0 bases and J by 4 bases, with 15 bases between them. Germline values: CDR1 SNHLY, CDR2 FYNNEI. The CDR3 coding sequence is TGTGCCAGCAGTGAAGCCCACTACGGACAGCTCACCGGGGAGCTGTTTTTT. Its protein is CASSEAHYGQLTGELFF.

This clone appeared a few times. The chain carries TRBV25-1 and TRBJ1-1; maybe TRBD1 (5 bases). CDR3 length: 13 residues. V was clipped by 1 base and J by 4 bases, with 7 bases between them. In germline, CDR1 is MGHDK, CDR2 SYGVNS. CDR3 sequence reads: CASSESGITEAFF. The CDR3 DNA is TGTGCCAGCAGTGAATCAGGGATCACTGAAGCTTTCTTT.

This chain joins TRBV19 and TRBJ1-5; perhaps TRBD1 as D (6 bases). The CDR3 has 18 amino acids. The V gene lost 2 bases and the J gene lost 2 bases, with 19 bases spanning the gap. Germline CDR1 LNHDA, CDR2 SQIVND (reference sequence). This CDR3 is CASSIFYTGRDRNQPQHF. The CDR3 region has the DNA TGTGCCAGTAGTATATTCTACACAGGGAGGGATCGCAATCAGCCCCAGCATTTT.

This CDR3 reads CASATGANVLTF. The CDR3 DNA reads as TGTGCCAGTGCTACGGGGGCCAACGTCCTGACTTTC. This chain connects TRBV14 to TRBJ2-6; unclear D gene. V lost 9 bases, J lost 4 bases, and 7 bases lay in between. CDR1 SGHDN and CDR2 FVKESK come from the germline V gene. The CDR3 sequence is 12 residues long.

The chain links TRBV7-3 to TRBJ1-1, with D possibly TRBD1 on 6 matching bases. V lost 1 base and J lost 12, with 15 bases in between. This CDR3 spans 13 amino acids. In germline, CDR1 is SGHTA, CDR2 FQGTGA. CDR3 residues: CASSLKGGQPTFF. DNA for the CDR3: TGTGCCAGCAGCTTAAAGGGGGGGCAGCCTACTTTCTTT.

The rearrangement uses TRBV10-3 and TRBJ2-1, with 9 bases identical to TRBD2. Unmatched junction bases numbered 9, after V lost 11 bases and J lost 7 bases. The CDR3 is 13 amino acids. Per germline, CDR1 ENHRY and CDR2 SYGVKD. Written as DNA, the CDR3 is TGTGCCGGGGCGGGGGGGGGCCAGAATGAGCAGTTCTTC. This codes for CAGAGGGQNEQFF.

This clone was seen once. The rearrangement uses TRBV29-1 and TRBJ1-1; unclear D gene. Germline V gene sequence: CDR1 SQVTM, CDR2 ANQGSEA. The CDR3 covers 11 residues. Trimming pared 6 bases from V and 0 bases from J, leaving 5 bases between. CDR3 DNA: TGCAGCGTATCTCTGAACACTGAAGCTTTCTTT. Encoded protein: CSVSLNTEAFF.

CDR3 in amino acids: CASSLLGSILGYTF. The CDR3 nucleotides are TGTGCCAGCAGCTTATTGGGCAGTATTCTTGGCTACACCTTC. The gene calls are TRBV7-2 and TRBJ1-2; D remains ambiguous. In germline, CDR1 is SGHTA, CDR2 FQGNSA. The CDR3 loop spans 14 amino acids. Trimming took 2 bases from V and 7 from J, leaving 14 bases between them.

The chain links TRBV29-1 to TRBJ2-3; the match to TRBD2 covers 9 bases. Germline loops: CDR1 SQVTM, CDR2 ANQGSEA. V lost 7 bases, J lost 10 bases, and 12 bases stayed unmatched. This CDR3 is 13 amino acids long. Here the CDR3 DNA reads TGCAGCGCGTTGGCTAGCGGGGTCGTGGCGCAGTATTTT. Translation gives CSALASGVVAQYF.

The chain joins TRBV5-1 to TRBJ1-3, with 7 nucleotides matching TRBD1. Germline V lookup: CDR1 SGHRS, CDR2 YFSETQ. The CDR3 contains 15 residues. V was pared by 1 base and J by 6 bases, with 7 bases of the junction left unmatched. CDR3 sequence (DNA): TGCGCCAGCAGCTTGACAGGGGACCAGCTAAACACCATATATTTT. It encodes CASSLTGDQLNTIYF.

The gene calls are TRBV11-2 and TRBJ2-5; 8 nucleotides agree with TRBD1. After removal of 5 bases from V and 4 bases from J, the junction contained 3 bases not matched to a gene. The CDR3 has 13 residues. Germline values: CDR1 SGHAT, CDR2 FQNNGV. As DNA, the CDR3 is TGTGCCAGCAGCACAGGGGGAGGAGAGACCCAGTACTTC. Translating gives CASSTGGGETQYF.

V is TRBV7-2 and J is TRBJ2-3; unclear D gene. V was clipped by 4 bases and J by 5 bases, with 7 bases between them. The CDR3 sequence is 12 residues long. Germline V gene sequence: CDR1 SGHTA, CDR2 FQGNSA. The CDR3 loop is CASSYNRDTQYF. The CDR3 region has the DNA TGTGCCAGCAGCTATAATAGAGATACGCAGTATTTT.

The V call is TRBV5-4, the J call TRBJ2-5; D is undetermined. The CDR3 contains 11 residues. Germline V lookup: CDR1 SGHNT, CDR2 YYREEE (reference sequence). Trimming stripped 4 bases from V and 2 bases from J, with 3 bases between. CDR3 sequence reads: CASSAQETQYF. For the CDR3, the DNA is TGTGCCAGCAGCGCGCAAGAGACCCAGTACTTC. Full variable domain (missing parts from reference TRBV5-4 and TRBJ2-5): ETGVTQSPTHLIKTRGQQVTLRCSSQSGHNTVSWYQQALGQGPQFIFQYYREEENGRGNFPPRFSGLQFPNYSSELNVNALELDDSALYLCASSAQETQYFGPGTRLLVL.

The chain joins TRBV7-9 to TRBJ2-5, with D possibly being TRBD1 (6 bases). CDR1 is SEHNR and CDR2 is FQNEAQ in the germline V gene (reference sequence). The CDR3 runs to 13 residues. The V end lost 3 bases, the J end lost 3 bases, and 8 bases lay between the germline ends. CDR3 in amino acids: CASSLGQEETQYF. CDR3 DNA sequence: TGTGCCAGCAGCTTGGGACAAGAAGAGACCCAGTACTTC.